These T cell receptor beta chains were read from a single sample in a study of T cell responses to AZD1222 COVID-19 vaccine. Clones were read by immunoSEQ multiplex PCR, and TCRdb kept only the in-frame ones, dropping some. The data hold some 120,000 clones, with about 87% observed a single time. The material was peripheral blood, obtained on day 0 of AZD1222 vaccination. The receptors stem from an adult in good health. Each CDR3 is given with its conserved first and last residue. Rows give clone size only sometimes, using once, few, many, or a class for an expanded clone.

v_call clone_size cdr3_aa
TRBV19 - CASGRSGNEKLFF
TRBV18 - CASSPTPQTGNGYTF
TRBV7-3 - CASSLSLTRNTEAFF
TRBV9 - CASSVVDSPLVMNTEAFF
TRBV11-2 - CASSPFRQTSYQETQYF
TRBV20-1 many CSASSGGDSGELFF
TRBV18 - CASSSGQGEEKLFF
TRBV2 once CASSDSHEQYF
TRBV6-5 - CASSLRTADTQYF
TRBV9 - CASSFGTSGAYNEQFF
TRBV6-1 - CASSEALGGGSEKLFF
TRBV5-1 - CASSLLFGETGELFF